The TCR beta chain under discussion was sequenced for a study of T cells in Graves' hyperthyroidism and ophthalmopathy. CDR3 length: 14 residues. V was pared by 0 bases and J by 0 bases, with 6 bases between. CDR1 and CDR2 from the germline V gene are SGHRS and YFSETQ. This clonotype came up many times. Amplification targeted TCR beta CDR3 regions from RNA transcripts. An initial round of RT-PCR targeting the TCR CDR3 relied on the HTBI primer set. TCRdb itself ran the multiplex PCR reads through MiXCR, one entry per CDR3 protein. The top ten clones hold about 42% of a sample with nearly 110,000 distinct CDR3 sequences, about 17% of them seen once. Stability of Graves' hyperthyroidism was defined as absent ophthalmopathy progression within 18 months.

Material for sequencing was blood. This TCR was recovered from a woman in her 50s with Graves' hyperthyroidism. This chain uses TRBV5-1 with TRBJ1-2, with unresolved D. In DNA, the CDR3 is TGCGCCAGCAGCTTGGGGGATACTAACTATGGCTACACCTTC. Residues: CASSLGDTNYGYTF.